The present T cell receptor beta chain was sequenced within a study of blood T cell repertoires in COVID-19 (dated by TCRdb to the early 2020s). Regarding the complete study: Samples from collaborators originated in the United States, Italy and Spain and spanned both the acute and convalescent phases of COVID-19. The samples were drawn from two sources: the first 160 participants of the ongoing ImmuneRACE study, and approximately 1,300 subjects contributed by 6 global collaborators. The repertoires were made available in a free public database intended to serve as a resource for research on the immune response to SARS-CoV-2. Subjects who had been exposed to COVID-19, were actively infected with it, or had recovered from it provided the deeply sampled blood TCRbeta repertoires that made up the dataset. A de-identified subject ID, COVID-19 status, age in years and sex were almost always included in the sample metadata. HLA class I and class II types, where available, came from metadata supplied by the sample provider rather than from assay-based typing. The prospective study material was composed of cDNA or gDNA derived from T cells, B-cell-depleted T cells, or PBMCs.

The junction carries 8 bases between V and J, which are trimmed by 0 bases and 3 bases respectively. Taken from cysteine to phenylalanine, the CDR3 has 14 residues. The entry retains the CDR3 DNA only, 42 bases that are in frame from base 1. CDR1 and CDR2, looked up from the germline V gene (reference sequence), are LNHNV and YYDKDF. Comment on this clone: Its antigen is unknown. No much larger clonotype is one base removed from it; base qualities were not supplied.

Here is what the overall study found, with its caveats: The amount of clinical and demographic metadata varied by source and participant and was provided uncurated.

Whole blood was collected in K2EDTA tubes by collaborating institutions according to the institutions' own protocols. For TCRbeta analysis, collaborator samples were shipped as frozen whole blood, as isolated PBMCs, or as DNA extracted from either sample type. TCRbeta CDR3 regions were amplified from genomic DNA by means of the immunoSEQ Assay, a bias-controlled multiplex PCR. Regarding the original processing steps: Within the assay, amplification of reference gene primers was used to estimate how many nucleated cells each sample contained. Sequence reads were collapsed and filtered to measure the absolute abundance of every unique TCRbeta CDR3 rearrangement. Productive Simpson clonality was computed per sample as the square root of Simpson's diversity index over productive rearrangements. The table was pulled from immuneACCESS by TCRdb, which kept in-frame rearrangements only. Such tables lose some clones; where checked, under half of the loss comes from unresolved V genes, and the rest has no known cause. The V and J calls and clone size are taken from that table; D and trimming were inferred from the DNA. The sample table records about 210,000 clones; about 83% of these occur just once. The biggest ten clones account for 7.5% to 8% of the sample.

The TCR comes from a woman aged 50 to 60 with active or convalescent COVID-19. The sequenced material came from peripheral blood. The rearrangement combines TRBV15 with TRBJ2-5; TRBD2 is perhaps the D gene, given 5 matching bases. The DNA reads TGTGCCACCAGCAGAGAGCCGGGAAAAGAGACCCAGTACTTC. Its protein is CATSREPGKETQYF.